The rows below give T cell receptor beta chains drawn from one sample of a study of T cell responses to AZD1222 COVID-19 vaccine. The protocol was immunoSEQ multiplex PCR, while the TCRdb copy is restricted to in-frame clones and leaves out a portion. The sample records approximately 120,000 clones, about 88% being singletons. Sequences were derived from peripheral blood, sampled 28 days after the second AZD1222 dose. The receptors shown here come from an adult who received the AZD1222 COVID-19 vaccine. Both conserved end residues are part of each CDR3. The order of the fields is J gene, clone size, V gene, D gene, CDR3 protein, CDR3 DNA. A D gene is named only where the DNA matches it firmly. Only some rows state a clone size, as once, few, many or a class for expanded clones.

>TRBJ1-3|few|TRBV11-2|.
CASSLEPGAGTIYF
TGTGCCAGCAGCTTAGAGCCGGGGGCAGGGACCATATATTTT
>TRBJ1-4|.|TRBV7-2|.
CASSPQGINEKLFF
TGTGCCAGCAGCCCTCAGGGGATTAATGAAAAACTGTTTTTT
>TRBJ1-4|.|TRBV27|.
CASTGAGEKLFF
TGTGCCAGCACCGGGGCAGGGGAAAAACTGTTTTTT
>TRBJ1-3|.|TRBV30|.
CATSTGSGNTIYF
TGTGCCACCTCAACCGGGTCAGGAAACACCATATATTTT
>TRBJ2-7|.|TRBV19|.
CASSIGTIGSYEQYF
TGTGCCAGTAGCATCGGGACGATCGGGTCCTACGAGCAGTACTTC
>TRBJ2-3|.|TRBV5-6|.
CASSPEGLQFTDTQYF
TGTGCCAGCAGCCCCGAGGGGTTACAATTCACAGATACGCAGTATTTT
>TRBJ1-4|.|TRBV11-2|.
CASSSRMRGEKLFF
TGTGCCAGCAGCTCCCGGATGAGAGGTGAAAAACTGTTTTTT
>TRBJ1-1|.|TRBV19|TRBD1
CASSKGARGRGKGNTEAFF
TGTGCCAGTAGTAAGGGGGCCCGCGGCAGGGGGAAAGGGAACACTGAAGCTTTCTTT
>TRBJ1-6|.|TRBV30|.
CAWSVLQDSPLHF
TGTGCCTGGAGTGTACTGCAGGATTCACCCCTCCACTTT
>TRBJ2-7|.|TRBV27|TRBD2
CASSLGPSGRAYEQYF
TGTGCCAGCAGTTTGGGCCCTAGCGGGAGAGCCTACGAGCAGTACTTC
>TRBJ2-6|.|TRBV19|.
CASSTPLVFRSSGANVLTF
TGTGCCAGTAGTACCCCATTGGTGTTCCGCAGCTCTGGGGCCAACGTCCTGACTTTC
>TRBJ1-1|.|TRBV5-1|TRBD1
CASSPGGTGVTEAFF
TGCGCCAGCAGCCCGGGTGGGACAGGGGTCACTGAAGCTTTCTTT
>TRBJ2-4|.|TRBV6-5|TRBD2
CASSYSGTGPGGIQYF
TGTGCCAGCAGTTACTCAGGGACCGGCCCGGGGGGCATTCAGTACTTC
>TRBJ1-2|.|TRBV19|.
CASSTWEGLRDYGYTF
TGTGCCAGTAGCACCTGGGAGGGCCTAAGGGACTATGGCTACACCTTC
>TRBJ1-6|.|TRBV19|.
CASSMSSSPLHF
TGTGCCAGTAGTATGTCGAGCTCACCCCTCCACTTT
>TRBJ2-7|.|TRBV7-8|.
CASNLQGGLYEQYF
TGTGCCAGCAACCTACAGGGTGGGCTCTACGAGCAGTACTTC
>TRBJ1-1|.|TRBV6-5|.
CASSSGGSTEAFF
TGTGCCAGCAGTTCGGGGGGGAGCACTGAAGCTTTCTTT
>TRBJ1-2|.|TRBV19|.
CASRRATNYGYTF
TGTGCCAGTAGGCGGGCTACTAACTATGGCTACACCTTC
>TRBJ1-3|.|TRBV5-5|.
CASSLEEPGNTIYF
TGTGCCAGCAGCTTGGAAGAACCTGGAAACACCATATATTTT
>TRBJ2-5|.|TRBV5-1|TRBD1
CASSFQGAEETQYF
TGCGCCAGCAGCTTTCAGGGGGCTGAAGAGACCCAGTACTTC
>TRBJ2-1|once|TRBV7-3|.
CASSPPREYLLSYNEQFF
TGTGCCAGCAGCCCCCCCCGAGAGTACCTCCTCTCCTACAATGAGCAGTTCTTC
>TRBJ1-5|.|TRBV6-5|.
CASSYTGRDQPQHF
TGTGCCAGCAGTTACACCGGACGGGATCAGCCCCAGCATTTT
>TRBJ1-2|.|TRBV12-2|.
CASRCRLVLGQGAGYGYTF
TGTGCAAGTCGCTGCCGACTTGTATTAGGACAGGGGGCCGGTTATGGCTACACCTTC